This T cell receptor (beta chain) originates from a study of blood T cell repertoires in COVID-19. At the level of the study: Spain, Italy and the United States supplied samples that represented acute and convalescent COVID-19. Sources were T cells, B-cell-depleted T cells, or PBMCs; the material itself was cDNA or gDNA.

This CDR3 comprises 15 residues. The V gene lost 2 bases and the J gene lost 0 bases, with 10 bases spanning the gap. The germline CDR1 and CDR2 sequences are MDHEN and SYDVKM. The data were produced by immunoSEQ multiplex PCR, yet TCRdb's version contains in-frame clones alone and is incomplete. The sample holds under 200,000 clones, 65% to 90% seen once. The sample comprised peripheral blood. The V call is TRBV28, the J call TRBJ1-1, with TRBD1 as a possible D gene (5 bases). The receptor was isolated from a human donor in a cohort sampled during active COVID-19. The CDR3 region is CASSLTGSMNTEAFF. In nucleotides, the CDR3 is TGTGCCAGCAGTTTAACAGGATCCATGAACACTGAAGCTTTCTTT.